This T cell receptor (beta chain) was identified during a study of cytomegalovirus exposure and HLA in healthy donors listed by TCRdb under 2017. For the study in its entirety: An earlier analysis of approximately 640 of the donors reported 250 to 300 Gb of sequence data and 100 million to 130 million unique TCR beta sequences from some 180 million T cells. Roughly 300 gigabases of sequencing data and 70 million to 95 million unique TCR sequences made up an early release that covered several hundred HLA-typed donors. Among the roughly 400 genotyped donors, around 81% belonged to the genetic ancestry cluster associated with self-reported Caucasian donors. The aim of the study was to test whether cataloging public T cell receptors could identify signatures of past pathogen exposure. Using immunosequencing, the study profiled T cell repertoires from 666 subjects and related those repertoires to cytomegalovirus serostatus. A separate validation cohort of 100 to 150 different subjects was used in addition to the roughly 670-subject first cohort. To predict cytomegalovirus infection status, the study brought together high-throughput TCR immunosequencing, statistical association of individual TCRs with disease status, and machine learning. In a later analysis, previously published TCR beta repertoires from fewer than 750 donors were re-analyzed and high-resolution HLA genotyping was added so that TCR occurrence patterns could be studied. The later analysis used no new phenotypic data to find candidate immune exposures, relying instead on TCR beta sequences and their occurrence across donors. In an earlier analysis of roughly 600 of the donors, high-throughput TCR beta sequencing was used to judge whether each TCR beta V gene segment behaved as functional or pseudogenic. Donor age, sex, ethnicity and CMV serostatus were compiled alongside the repertoire data. A later genetic analysis used genome-wide SNP genotypes for about three fifths of the 666 donors, treating that subset as a discovery cohort. Every discovery cohort repertoire had been produced on one sequencing platform. Both class I and class II loci were covered by HLA typing, at four-digit resolution. The number of donors typed differed by locus, with roughly 620-630 for A, B, C, DRB1 and DQB1, 522 for DQA1, 600 to 610 for DPA1, and some 440 for DPB1. Roughly 5 DR-DQ haplotypes were handled as single units for association and clustering because linkage in the cohort was strong. Across 300 to 500 genotyped donors of the cohort, an average of roughly 230,000 unique TCR beta nucleotide sequences per donor were sequenced, and approximately 17% of those sequences were non-productive.

In total, 666 healthy bone marrow donors made up the cohort. At the time of sampling, all cohort members were nominally healthy, though unrecorded immune exposures were likely present. The donor was CMV seropositive and belonged to the group of some 290 seropositive cohort members. A peripheral blood sample was provided by each donor, and peripheral blood mononuclear cells were used for TCR beta sequencing. Genomic DNA extraction from the blood cell samples was performed with the Qiagen DNeasy Blood Extraction Kit. A note on this clone: Its binding antigen is unknown. Base qualities are not at hand, and no much larger clone is one base apart.

Results and caveats for the whole study, not just this receptor: In vitro tests confirmed that a few of the cytomegalovirus-associated TCR beta chains recognize cytomegalovirus antigens. Some IMGT-functional V segments, including TRBV6-2 and TRBV6-3, could not be distinguished by the 87-base-pair reads and were therefore excluded. At a false discovery rate of 0.05, a later analysis linked 15,000 to 20,000 TCR beta sequences to specific HLA alleles. A cluster of highly shared sequence variants was judged likely to represent a technical artifact of the sequencing pipeline. A later analysis found that TCR association rates varied across HLA loci, with DRB1 alleles showing the most associated TCRs and HLA-C alleles the fewest. Immune exposure information for the cohort was limited to CMV serostatus. Because counts were too low, about 17 rarely observed V segments, including chromosome 9 orphons, were excluded from the earlier analysis of 587 of the donors. In the study, some 160 TCR beta chains were listed as associated with cytomegalovirus. Roughly uniform sequencing depth across donors was assumed in presence/absence analyses, although this assumption may not hold. Most CMV-associated TCR beta chains appeared to be HLA-restricted in a later analysis, and the HLA associations seemed to be driven largely by CMV exposure. Strong co-occurrence of HLA alleles, especially DR and DQ, made assigning TCR associations to individual alleles difficult. A later genetic analysis reported fewer N-insertions in productive TCRs among donors in an Asian-associated ancestry cluster than the roughly 690-donor mean. A further reported finding was that TCR beta sequences accurately predicted the HLA-A and HLA-B alleles for most subjects in the first cohort. Linkage disequilibrium might explain the correlated functional status among segregating V segments, but an unknown experimental factor could not be ruled out. A later genetic analysis associated a missense DCLRE1C variant with V-gene and J-gene trimming of TCR beta chains, and an independent cohort replicated the association. The classifier was reported to diagnose cytomegalovirus status with high specificity and sensitivity in both the original cohort and the validation cohort. Most TCR sequences were seen in very few donors, while some public TCRs were found in many individuals. In an earlier analysis of fewer than 700 of the donors, most TCR beta V segments appeared in productive rearrangements about 90% or about 30% of the time, broadly matching IMGT annotations. A later analysis reported that several top co-occurrence clusters appeared linked to parvovirus B19, influenza, CMV and Epstein-Barr virus. A later analysis found that HLA-associated TCR beta chains were more clonally expanded and had lower generation probabilities than equally common non-associated chains. Because HLA typing was missing for some donors at each locus, association tests included only the typed subset. According to the authors, the approach could potentially be generalized to other disease states and immunological phenotypes. Only TCR beta chains were sequenced in this cohort, and the absence of alpha or paired-chain data limited detectable features.

Reading from cysteine to phenylalanine, the CDR3 counts 14 amino acids. The retained sequence is limited to the CDR3, 42 bases, with the frame set at the first base. From the germline V gene, CDR1 is MDHEN and CDR2 is SYDVKM. The junction carries 11 bases between V and J, which are trimmed by 7 bases and 2 bases respectively. The library was built by means of the immunoSEQ multiplex PCR assay. A mixture of 60 forward primers for TCR Vbeta segments and 13 reverse primers for TCR Jbeta segments was used in the multiplex PCR. Amplification of the CDR3 region of rearranged TCR beta genes was performed with a multiplex PCR assay on genomic DNA. On the Illumina HiSeq System, the amplified TCR beta libraries were sequenced as 87-base-pair reads. The source study handled its data this way. In a later analysis, around 80 million unique TCR beta chains were counted across the 500 to 850 repertoires, and roughly 9.9 million of these chains were shared by at least two donors. A nearest-neighbor algorithm error-corrected the raw reads and collapsed the reads into unique sequences, merging closely related sequences to remove PCR and sequencing errors. Alignment of CDR3 sequences to IMGT reference sequences was used to assign V, D and J gene segments. For a sequence to be retained, at least a six-nucleotide match to both a V gene segment and a J gene segment was required. A rearrangement was called productive if the CDR3 had no stop codons and remained in frame with V and J, and every other rearrangement was called non-productive. Following IMGT convention, CDR3 was defined as the stretch from the second conserved V-encoded cysteine to the conserved J-encoded phenylalanine. Sequences without an unambiguous match to a single V gene segment were excluded from the earlier analysis of almost 600 of the donors. In an earlier analysis of some 590 of the donors, V segments were called functional above 56.7% productive rearrangements and were called segregating when the between-donor standard deviation exceeded 5%. A statistical classification framework was built to diagnose cytomegalovirus status from the catalog of TCR beta chain sequences. V and J gene assignment, in a later analysis, came from comparing TCR nucleotide sequences with IMGT/GENE-DB human TR gene sequences. The TCRdist pipeline was used in a later analysis to assign CDR3 sequences and most-parsimonious VDJ recombination scenarios. In a later analysis, each TCR beta chain was defined by its CDR3 amino acid sequence together with its V-gene family, and reads without a unique V-gene family were excluded. A later analysis removed 450 to 600 highly shared, low-generation-probability nucleotide sequences to deal with suspected cross-contamination and a sequencing artifact. In a later analysis, a clonal expansion index for each public chain was calculated from normalized within-repertoire ranks of inferred template counts. In a later analysis, generation probabilities were computed with a VDJ recombination model fitted to out-of-frame rearrangements, and the resulting probabilities were checked against IGoR. Hypergeometric tests were used in a later analysis to score TCR-TCR, TCR-HLA and TCR-CMV co-occurrence, with a repertoire-size bias correction applied to the TCR pairs. To estimate false discovery rates, a later analysis permuted the HLA or CMV assignments 20 times. In a later analysis, co-occurring TCRs were grouped using DBSCAN, with TCRdist sequence similarity added in when clustering inside HLA-allele-positive subsets. Repertoires with fewer than 30,000 or more than 120,000 public chains were left out of co-occurrence clustering, as were five repertoires with anomalous nucleotide sharing. TCRdb limited this immuneACCESS table to in-frame rearrangements with V and J called. A share of clones is missing; checked studies link under half to unresolved V genes, and the rest is unexplained. That table supplies the V and J calls and clone size; D and trimming were determined from the DNA. Recorded for this sample are some 120,000 clones; 65% to 90% of them occurred a single time. The ten largest clonotypes hold 11% of the sample.

The V and J genes are TRBV28 and TRBJ2-2; 6 matching bases give a weak D call of TRBD2. This TCR was recovered from a male donor in good health and CMV-seropositive. The source material was PBMCs. CDR3 protein: CASILAPNTGELFF. The sequence in DNA is TGTGCCAGCATTCTAGCGCCTAACACCGGGGAGCTGTTTTTT.